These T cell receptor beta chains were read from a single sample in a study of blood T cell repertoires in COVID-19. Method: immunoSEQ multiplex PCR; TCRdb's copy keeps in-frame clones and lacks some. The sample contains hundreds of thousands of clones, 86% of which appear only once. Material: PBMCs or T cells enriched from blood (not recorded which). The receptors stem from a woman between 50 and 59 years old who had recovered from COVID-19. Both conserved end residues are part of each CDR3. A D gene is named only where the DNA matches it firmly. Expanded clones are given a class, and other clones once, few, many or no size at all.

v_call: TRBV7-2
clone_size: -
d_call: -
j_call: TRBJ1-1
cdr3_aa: CASSLNRRNTEAFF
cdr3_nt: TGTGCCAGCAGCTTAAACAGGAGGAACACTGAAGCTTTCTTT

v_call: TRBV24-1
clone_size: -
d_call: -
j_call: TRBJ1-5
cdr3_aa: CATSESTGVYQPQHF
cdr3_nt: TGTGCCACCAGTGAATCGACAGGAGTTTATCAGCCCCAGCATTTT

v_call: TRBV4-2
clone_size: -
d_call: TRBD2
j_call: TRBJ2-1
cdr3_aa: CASSQVGRGDEQFF
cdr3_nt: TGTGCCAGCAGCCAGGTGGGCCGGGGGGATGAGCAGTTCTTC

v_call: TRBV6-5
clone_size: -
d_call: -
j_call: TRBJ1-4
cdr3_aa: CASRNQGFEKLFF
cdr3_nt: TGTGCCAGCAGGAACCAGGGATTTGAAAAACTGTTTTTT

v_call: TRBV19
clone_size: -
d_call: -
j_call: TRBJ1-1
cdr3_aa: CASSISTVMNTEAFF
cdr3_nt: TGTGCCAGTAGTATCTCGACAGTTATGAACACTGAAGCTTTCTTT

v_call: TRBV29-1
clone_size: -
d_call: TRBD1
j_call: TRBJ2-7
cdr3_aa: CSVEWDRGLYKRVSYEQYF
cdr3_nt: TGCAGCGTTGAGTGGGACAGGGGGCTGTACAAGAGGGTGTCCTACGAGCAGTACTTC

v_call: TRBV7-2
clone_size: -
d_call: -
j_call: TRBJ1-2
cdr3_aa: CASSFGGGNYGYTF
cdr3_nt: TGTGCCAGCAGCTTCGGTGGCGGTAACTATGGCTACACCTTC

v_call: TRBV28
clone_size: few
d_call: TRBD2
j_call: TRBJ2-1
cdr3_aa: CASSPRLAGVLEQFF
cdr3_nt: TGTGCCAGCAGTCCACGACTAGCGGGAGTACTTGAGCAGTTCTTC

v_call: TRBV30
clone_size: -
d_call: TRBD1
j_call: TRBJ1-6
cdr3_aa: CAWSVWDSLNSPLHF
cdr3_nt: TGTGCCTGGAGTGTCTGGGACAGCCTTAATTCACCCCTCCACTTT

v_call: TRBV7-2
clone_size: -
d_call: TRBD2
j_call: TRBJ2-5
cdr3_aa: CASSQRLAGRETQYF
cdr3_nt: TGTGCCAGCAGCCAACGACTAGCGGGAAGGGAGACCCAGTACTTC

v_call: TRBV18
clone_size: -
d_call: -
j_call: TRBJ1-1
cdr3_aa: CASSTRTSMNTEAFF
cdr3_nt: TGTGCCAGCTCAACACGGACATCTATGAACACTGAAGCTTTCTTT

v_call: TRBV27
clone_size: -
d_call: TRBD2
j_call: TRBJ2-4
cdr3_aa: CATRGGDGKHIQYF
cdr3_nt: TGTGCCACCCGTGGGGGGGATGGAAAACACATTCAGTACTTC

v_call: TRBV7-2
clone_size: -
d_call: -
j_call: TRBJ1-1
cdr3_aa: CASSLGQRREAFF
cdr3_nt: TGTGCCAGCAGCTTAGGACAGAGGCGAGAAGCTTTCTTT

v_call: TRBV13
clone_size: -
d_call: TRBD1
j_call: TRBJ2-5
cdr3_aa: CASSSTGAQETQYF
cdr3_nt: TGTGCCAGCAGCTCGACAGGGGCTCAAGAGACCCAGTACTTC

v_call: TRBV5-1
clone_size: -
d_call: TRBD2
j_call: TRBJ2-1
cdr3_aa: CASSLTTSGGPLHEQFF
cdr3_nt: TGCGCCAGCAGCTTGACGACTAGCGGAGGCCCGTTGCATGAGCAGTTCTTC

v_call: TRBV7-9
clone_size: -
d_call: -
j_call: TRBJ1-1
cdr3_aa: CASSSLGRRNTEAFF
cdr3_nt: TGTGCCAGCAGCTCTTTAGGGAGGAGGAACACTGAAGCTTTCTTT